A single T cell receptor beta chain is shown here with its context. A much larger clonotype is one base distant, so this may be a read error. Germline lookup yields CDR1 SGHNT and CDR2 YYREEE (reference sequence). CDR3 length: 16 residues. In the original analysis: Estimation of nucleated cell counts relied on the amplification of reference gene primers. Clones were sequenced by immunoSEQ multiplex PCR, and TCRdb holds only the in-frame ones, with some missing. V and J calls and clone size are as listed in that table; D and trimming were resolved from the DNA. The repertoire has nearly 250,000 clones, about 83% of them found once; the top ten carry roughly 6.2%. This sample stems from a study of blood T cell repertoires in COVID-19. Study at large: T cells, B-cell-depleted T cells, or PBMCs provided the cDNA or gDNA that served as material.

Patients of the Seattle cohort, enrolled during active infection, were followed longitudinally. The V call is TRBV5-4, the J call TRBJ1-3; D remains ambiguous. This receptor was identified in a woman older than 75 with COVID-19, enrolled during active disease. The sample consisted of peripheral blood. CDR3 nucleotides: TGTGCCAACAGCCCAAATATCGGTAACTCTGGAAACACCATATATTTT. Its protein is CANSPNIGNSGNTIYF.